This is a list of T cell receptor beta chains from one sample in a study of T cell changes during pregnancy in multiple sclerosis. Clones were sequenced by immunoSEQ multiplex PCR, and TCRdb holds only the in-frame ones, with some missing. The sample lists over 55,000 clones; almost 95% were seen once. The sequences come from CD8+ T cells from peripheral blood mononuclear cells, collected in the third trimester of pregnancy. The receptors were gathered from a female donor in good health, enrolled as a control in a pregnancy study. The CDR3 runs from the conserved cysteine through the conserved F or W. Fields, in order: clone size, V gene, D gene, J gene, CDR3 protein, CDR3 DNA. The D gene is left open where the match is weak. Expanded clones get a size class; other rows say once, few or many, or leave the size out.

.,TRBV9,.,TRBJ2-2,CASSPPPGLFF,TGTGCCAGCAGCCCGCCCCCGGGGCTGTTTTTT
.,TRBV7-8,TRBD1,TRBJ1-6,CASSRHRDSGFSPLHF,TGTGCCAGCAGCCGCCACAGGGACAGTGGCTTTTCACCCCTCCACTTT
.,TRBV4-3,.,TRBJ2-7,CASSQVLGHQYEQYF,TGCGCCAGCAGCCAAGTTTTGGGACACCAATACGAGCAGTACTTC
.,TRBV7-9,TRBD1,TRBJ1-4,CASSYRQGVEEKLFF,TGTGCCAGCAGCTACCGTCAGGGGGTAGAAGAAAAACTGTTTTTT
.,TRBV29-1,.,TRBJ1-4,CSVDETNEKLFF,TGCAGCGTTGATGAGACTAATGAAAAACTGTTTTTT
.,TRBV6-5,TRBD1,TRBJ1-5,CASSYGQGSNQPQHF,TGTGCCAGCAGTTACGGACAGGGTAGCAATCAGCCCCAGCATTTT
.,TRBV2,.,TRBJ2-5,CASSETGGPLEQETQYF,TGTGCCAGCAGTGAAACCGGGGGGCCGCTGGAGCAAGAGACCCAGTACTTC
.,TRBV30,TRBD1,TRBJ1-2,CAGPGQGYGYTF,TGTGCCGGACCGGGACAGGGGTACGGCTACACCTTC
many,TRBV25-1,.,TRBJ2-3,CASSDTQGADTQYF,TGTGCCAGCAGTGATACACAGGGCGCAGATACGCAGTATTTT
.,TRBV7-9,.,TRBJ2-7,CASSPAQGINEQYF,TGTGCCAGCAGCCCTGCCCAGGGGATCAACGAGCAGTACTTC
.,TRBV12-5,.,TRBJ2-7,CASGFGDNEQYF,TGTGCTAGTGGTTTTGGCGACAACGAGCAGTACTTC
once,TRBV7-8,.,TRBJ1-6,CASTKGGINSPLHF,TGTGCCAGCACTAAGGGGGGGATTAATTCACCCCTCCACTTT
.,TRBV27,.,TRBJ2-1,CASSLLGLTGNEQFF,TGTGCCAGCAGTTTACTAGGTTTAACAGGCAATGAGCAGTTCTTC
.,TRBV21-1,.,TRBJ2-2,CARGPDRGTGELFF,TGTGCCAGGGGGCCCGACAGGGGAACCGGGGAGCTGTTTTTT
.,TRBV30,TRBD1,TRBJ1-6,CAWTSTGGISPLHF,TGTGCCTGGACCTCAACAGGGGGCATATCACCCCTCCACTTT
.,TRBV18,.,TRBJ2-3,CASSPNFLASSTDTQYF,TGTGCCAGCTCACCAAATTTCCTAGCTTCTAGCACAGATACGCAGTATTTT
.,TRBV7-8,.,TRBJ2-3,CASSSTPREDTQYF,TGTGCCAGCAGCTCCACCCCGAGGGAAGATACGCAGTATTTT
.,TRBV7-8,TRBD1,TRBJ1-5,CASSLKGAGNQPQHF,TGTGCCAGCAGCTTAAAGGGGGCGGGCAATCAGCCCCAGCATTTT
.,TRBV4-3,TRBD1,TRBJ1-1,CASSQLTGTGGGTEAFF,TGCGCCAGCAGCCAATTGACAGGGACAGGGGGGGGGACTGAAGCTTTCTTT
few,TRBV9,TRBD1,TRBJ1-1,CASSVSDRGQGTEAFF,TGTGCCAGCAGCGTGTCGGACAGGGGGCAGGGCACTGAAGCTTTCTTT
.,TRBV7-6,.,TRBJ2-1,CASSLEGFLSNYNEQFF,TGTGCCAGCAGCTTAGAAGGCTTCCTTAGCAACTACAATGAGCAGTTCTTC
.,TRBV4-1,.,TRBJ2-1,CASSQNFEGAGNEQFF,TGCGCCAGCAGCCAAAACTTTGAAGGGGCAGGCAATGAGCAGTTCTTC
.,TRBV11-1,.,TRBJ2-2,CASSLVLRGTGELFF,TGTGCCAGCAGCTTAGTTCTCAGGGGCACCGGGGAGCTGTTTTTT
once,TRBV13,.,TRBJ2-2,CASGSNHGATGELFF,TGTGCCAGCGGGTCGAATCATGGGGCCACCGGGGAGCTGTTTTTT
few,TRBV9,TRBD1,TRBJ1-1,CASSETGGNTEAFF,TGTGCCAGCAGCGAAACAGGGGGGAACACTGAAGCTTTCTTT
.,TRBV5-1,TRBD1,TRBJ1-2,CASSPRDRENYGYTF,TGCGCCAGCAGCCCCCGGGACAGGGAAAACTATGGCTACACCTTC
.,TRBV7-9,TRBD1,TRBJ2-1,CASSPGTGHNEQFF,TGTGCCAGCAGCCCCGGGACAGGGCACAATGAGCAGTTCTTC
.,TRBV9,TRBD2,TRBJ2-2,CASSAPSGGITGELFF,TGTGCCAGCAGCGCCCCTAGCGGGGGGATCACCGGGGAGCTGTTTTTT